The 2 T cell receptor beta chains reported below all come from one sample, sequenced in a study of T cells in Graves' hyperthyroidism and ophthalmopathy. Amplification yielded TCR beta CDR3 regions, with RNA transcripts as the source. First-round RT-PCR with HTBI primers amplified the TCR CDR3 region. TCRdb reanalysed the multiplex PCR reads using MiXCR and keeps one entry per CDR3 protein. The sample yields about 590,000 distinct CDR3 sequences, about 15% seen once. Sequenced input: blood. These receptors were collected from a woman under 40 with Graves' hyperthyroidism.

In this sample, this clonotype turned up many times. The chain combines TRBV24-1 with TRBJ1-2; 7 nucleotides match TRBD1. This CDR3 has 15 residues. Germline CDR1 and CDR2: KGHDR and SFDVKD. J lost 3 bases, V lost 6 bases, and 9 bases had no gene match. The CDR3 is CATSSPRQGDYGYTF. The CDR3, as DNA: TGTGCCACCAGTTCACCCCGACAGGGCGACTATGGCTACACCTTC.

At least ten counts were recorded for this clonotype. This chain links TRBV20-1 with TRBJ2-7; no definite D call. Germline CDR1 reads DFQATT; CDR2 reads SNEGSKA (reference sequence). This CDR3 region has 11 residues. V was shortened by 6 bases and J by 5 bases, with 11 bases between the two germline ends. The CDR3, as DNA: TGCAGTGCCTCCTGGGCGGACGAGCAGTACTTC. Its translation: CSASWADEQYF.